A single sample is the source of the 10 T cell receptor beta chains below, sequenced in a study of regulatory T cells in long-lasting Graves disease. The time point is: newly diagnosed GD, antithyroid drugs for less than 3 months. There was RNA extracted from PBMCs, and the TCR library was made from it. The authors built TCR beta libraries using iRepertoire HTBI primers and Arm-PCR of CDR3 regions. TCRdb recomputed calls from the multiplex PCR reads with MiXCR, one row per CDR3 protein. The data hold about 420,000 distinct CDR3 sequences, with around 17% observed a single time. The sample was also reused in another study, on T cells in Graves' hyperthyroidism and ophthalmopathy.

The source material was peripheral blood mononuclear cells (PBMCs), sampled at new diagnosis, from a patient treated with antithyroid drugs. These receptors were taken from a woman aged 18-30 years with Graves disease.

This clonotype was found many times. The J gene is TRBJ2-7, the V gene TRBV20-1; D is possibly TRBD2 (5 bases). The CDR3 runs to 12 residues. The V end was cut by 7 bases, the J end by 6 bases, with 16 bases between. Looked up from germline, CDR1 is DFQATT and CDR2 is SNEGSKA (reference sequence). The CDR3 DNA reads as TGCAGTGTGAGGGCTAGCTTCGGCGAGCAGTACTTC. Translating it yields CSVRASFGEQYF.

This clonotype was seen just once. A far larger clone is only one base removed, so a read error is likely. The chain recombines TRBV6-1 with TRBJ1-5, with D possibly being TRBD1 (5 bases). This CDR3 comprises 15 residues. V shed 6 bases and J shed 6 bases, with 18 bases lying between them. Germline V gene data show CDR1 as MNHNS and CDR2 as SASEGT. CDR3 sequence reads: CASSQDFSDSQPQHF. CDR3 in DNA: TGTGCCAGCAGCCAAGATTTTAGTGACAGTCAGCCCCAGCATTTT.

V usage is TRBV13 and J usage is TRBJ2-2; the match to TRBD1 covers 8 bases. Trimming cost V 7 bases and J 3 bases; bases outside gene matches: 10. There are 16 residues in the CDR3. Germline V CDR1 and CDR2: PRHDT, FYEKMQ (reference sequence). The CDR3 protein is CASIKRHRGDTGELFF. The CDR3 DNA reads TGTGCCAGCATAAAGCGGCACAGGGGGGACACCGGGGAGCTGTTTTTT.

Turning to this clonotype: It differs at one base from a far larger clone, so likely a read error. This CDR3 is CASSEGAGERWDEQFF. CDR3 bases: TGTGCCAGCAGTGAGGGGGCAGGGGAGAGGTGGGATGAGCAGTTCTTC. This chain uses TRBV2 with TRBJ2-3; D might be TRBD1 (6 bases). The DNA matches TRBJ2-1 better at its end, which makes the J call doubtful. Germline V gene sequence: CDR1 SNHLY, CDR2 FYNNEI. This CDR3 has 16 amino acids.

The chain has TRBV6-1 and TRBJ2-1, with D perhaps assigned TRBD1 or TRBD2 (5 bases each). The V gene's germline CDR1 is MNHNS and CDR2 SASEGT. Trimming stripped 8 bases from V and 2 bases from J, with 10 bases between. The CDR3 has 13 residues. For the CDR3, the DNA is TGTGCCAGCGGGGACCCACCCTACAATGAGCAGTTCTTC. It is translated as CASGDPPYNEQFF.

This clonotype occurred many times. The chain combines TRBV28 with TRBJ1-5; D possibly corresponds to TRBD1 (6 bases). The CDR3 totals 15 residues. V was clipped by 0 bases and J by 5 bases, with 11 bases between them. Germline V lookup: CDR1 MDHEN, CDR2 SYDVKM. CDR3 sequence reads: CASSLWVQGDQPQHF. In nucleotides, the CDR3 is TGTGCCAGCAGTTTATGGGTACAGGGTGATCAGCCCCAGCATTTT.

This clonotype was counted between two and nine times. The chain couples TRBV3-1 to TRBJ2-1; D not resolved. V lost 5 bases, J lost 9 bases, and 8 bases lay in between. Germline-derived CDR1 and CDR2 are LGHDT and YNNKEL (reference sequence). The length of the CDR3 is 11 residues. Here the CDR3 reads CASSARLEQFF. As DNA, the CDR3 is TGTGCCAGCAGCGCCCGGCTTGAGCAGTTCTTC.

This clonotype occurred a few times. The chain combines TRBV5-6 with TRBJ2-5; tentative D call: TRBD2 (6 bases). CDR3 length: 15 residues. V lost 4 bases and J 5 bases, leaving 18 bases between the germline ends. CDR1 is SGHDT and CDR2 is YYEEEE in the germline V gene. CDR3 nucleotide sequence: TGTGCCAGCAGCCCTCTAGCGCAGGGCGGCGAGACCCAGTACTTC. This translates into CASSPLAQGGETQYF. Together with reference TRBV5-6 and TRBJ2-5, the CDR3 gives the full variable domain: DAGVTQSPTHLIKTRGQQVTLRCSPKSGHDTVSWYQQALGQGPQFIFQYYEEEERQRGNFPDRFSGHQFPNYSSELNVNALLLGDSALYLCASSPLAQGGETQYFGPGTRLLVL.

On this clonotype: This clone may be a read error of a much larger clone one base away. The chain has TRBV6-5 and TRBJ2-1; D gene uncertain. The CDR3 sequence is 14 residues long. Germline CDR1 and CDR2: MNHEY and SVGAGI. Between the trimmed V and J ends, which lost 2 bases and 10 bases, there was a span of 15 bases. CDR3 protein: CASSYPPPYYEQFF. CDR3 DNA: TGTGCCAGCAGTTACCCCCCCCCGTACTACGAGCAGTTCTTC.

The table lists this clonotype with many counts. J is TRBJ2-7 and V is TRBV7-9; the match to TRBD2 covers 12 bases. The CDR3 is 16 residues long. The trim removed 5 bases at V and 5 bases at J, leaving 10 bases unmatched. Germline values: CDR1 SEHNR, CDR2 FQNEAQ (reference sequence). The CDR3 region is CASSPRLAGAPDEQYF. CDR3 nucleotide sequence: TGTGCCAGCAGCCCTAGACTAGCGGGAGCCCCCGACGAGCAGTACTTC.